This TCR beta chain appears in the sequencing data of a study of CD8 T cells in Susac syndrome. Study conclusions and caveats: As acknowledged by the study, its TCR sequencing and HLA analysis included a relatively small number of individuals.

TCR beta sequencing was performed on blood CD8+ and CD4+ T cells. Healthy donors were controls matched for age and sex. On this clonotype: The antigen remains unidentified.

V dropped 4 bases and J dropped 0 bases, with 10 bases sitting between them. Per germline, CDR1 MGHDK and CDR2 SYGVNS. The CDR3 covers 16 residues. RNA in amounts of roughly 0.45 to 1 ug was reverse transcribed with random hexamers. Multiplex immunoSEQ PCR targeted 54 Vbeta and 13 Jbeta TCR beta segments. From the immunoSEQ multiplex PCR reads, TCRdb called clonotypes with MiXCR, one entry per CDR3 protein. The table shows about 120,000 distinct CDR3 sequences, with roughly 92% occurring only once. The sequenced material came from CD8+ T cells from PBMCs. The gene calls are TRBV25-1 and TRBJ2-6, with a tentative D call TRBD1 (6 bases). The TCR comes from a human donor in good health. The CDR3 DNA reads as TGTGCCAGCAGTGCCCCAGGGGTCTCTGGGGCCAACGTCCTGACTTTC. Its protein is CASSAPGVSGANVLTF.